This passage covers 6 T cell receptor beta chains from one sample sequenced in a study of T cell repertoires in cytomegalovirus infection. TCRdb independently ran MiXCR on the reads; one entry per CDR3 protein. The data hold about 440,000 distinct CDR3 sequences, with approximately 32% observed a single time. Sequences were obtained from PBMCs. The source is a human donor in good health (CMV status not recorded). Some clones in this sample may be carry-over from other donors' samples.

This clonotype appeared many times. This sequence joins TRBV7-2 and TRBJ2-7; D is unresolved. This CDR3 is built from 13 residues. Germline lookup yields CDR1 SGHTA and CDR2 FQGNSA. V was shortened by 2 bases and J by 6 bases, with 11 bases between the two germline ends. The DNA of the CDR3 is TGTGCCAGCAGCTTATCCCCGGGTCTCGAGCAGTACTTC. Translating gives CASSLSPGLEQYF.

V gene TRBV29-1 combines with J gene TRBJ2-7; tentative D call: TRBD1 (5 bases). Per the germline V gene, CDR1 is SQVTM and CDR2 is ANQGSEA. With 4 bases removed from V and 3 bases from J, the gap between germline ends came to 10 bases. The CDR3 contains 12 residues. CDR3 region: CSVVAGNYEQYF. The DNA of the CDR3 is TGCAGCGTTGTCGCAGGGAACTACGAGCAGTACTTC.

Worth noting for this clonotype: Germline is not matched at one junction end, which may reflect a read error. This chain connects TRBV28 to TRBJ2-5; possibly TRBD1 or TRBD2 for D (5 bases each). CDR1 and CDR2 from the germline V gene are MDHEN and SYDVKM. The length of the CDR3 is 14 residues. The CDR3 loop reads CTSSLEGYQETQYF. For the CDR3, the DNA is TGTACCAGCAGTTTAGAGGGGTACCAAGAGACCCAGTACTTC.

This clonotype appeared a few times. The chain recombines TRBV3-1 with TRBJ1-5, with D perhaps TRBD1 (5 bases). This CDR3 spans 15 amino acids. The germline CDR1 and CDR2 sequences are LGHDT and YNNKEL (reference sequence). V shed 3 bases and J shed 0 bases, with 9 bases lying between them. The CDR3 coding sequence is TGTGCCAGCAGCCACGGGGACGGTAGCAATCAGCCCCAGCATTTT. Translated, it gives CASSHGDGSNQPQHF.

The chain uses TRBV29-1 and TRBJ1-2; D is ambiguous. The CDR3 totals 12 residues. V lost 8 bases to trimming and J lost 0 bases, with 10 bases between them. Germline CDR1 SQVTM, CDR2 ANQGSEA. CDR3 sequence reads: CSPPGSNYGYTF. The CDR3 DNA reads TGCAGCCCCCCTGGATCTAACTATGGCTACACCTTC.

The chain joins TRBV10-3 to TRBJ1-1, with 9 bases that match TRBD1. The V and J ends lost 6 bases and 8 bases, in that order; junction bases with no gene match: 10. Germline CDR1 is ENHRY and CDR2 is SYGVKD. This CDR3 contains 14 residues. CDR3 residues: CAISRDRAWAEAFF. Written as DNA, the CDR3 is TGTGCCATCAGCCGGGACAGGGCTTGGGCGGAAGCTTTCTTT.